These T cell receptor beta chains were read from a single sample in a study of CD8 T cells in ankylosing spondylitis. TCRdb re-analysed the 5' RACE reads in MiXCR, keeping a single row per CDR3 protein. This sample yields more than 300,000 distinct CDR3 sequences, of which under 8.5% are seen a single time; 13% to 15% belongs to the top ten. Input material: blood, either unsorted or a sorted T cell fraction (not recorded which). The receptor set was obtained from a male donor with ankylosing spondylitis. CDR3s include the opening cysteine and the closing phenylalanine or tryptophan. The order of the fields is CDR3 protein, CDR3 DNA, D gene, J gene, clone size, V gene. A D gene is named only where the DNA matches it firmly. The listing skips clone size in some rows; elsewhere it reads once, few, many or a size class.

CASSQDPPPRALGELFF | TGCGCCAGCAGCCAAGATCCCCCACCCAGGGCCCTCGGGGAGCTGTTTTTT | - | TRBJ2-2 | few | TRBV4-3
CASSLGARAGGPYNEQFF | TGTGCCAGCAGCTTAGGGGCCCGAGCGGGAGGGCCCTACAATGAGCAGTTCTTC | TRBD2 | TRBJ2-1 | - | TRBV11-1
CASSQDLIRAGRPDIQYF | TGTGCCAGCAGCCAAGATCTGATTAGGGCAGGCCGCCCGGACATTCAGTACTTC | - | TRBJ2-4 | - | TRBV4-2
CASQLAGYQDTQYF | TGTGCCAGCCAATTAGCGGGGTATCAGGATACGCAGTATTTT | TRBD2 | TRBJ2-3 | few | TRBV7-2
CASSHPGQGNNEQFF | TGTGCCAGCAGCCACCCGGGACAGGGGAACAATGAGCAGTTCTTC | TRBD1 | TRBJ2-1 | many | TRBV7-9
CASSLRLGAAASVIF | TGTGCCAGCAGCTTAAGGTTGGGGGCAGCGGCCTCAGTTATCTTC | - | TRBJ2-1 | many | TRBV7-6
CASSPPGIATGQTQYF | TGCGCCAGCAGCCCACCTGGAATAGCGACGGGACAGACCCAGTACTTC | - | TRBJ2-5 | many | TRBV4-1
CASSLDPGHTNYEQYF | TGTGCCAGCAGCTTAGACCCGGGACATACAAACTACGAGCAGTACTTC | - | TRBJ2-7 | - | TRBV7-9
CASSFRRGGNTIYF | TGTGCCAGCAGTTTTAGGCGAGGTGGAAACACCATATATTTT | - | TRBJ1-3 | - | TRBV12-3/TRBV12-4
CSVDRQIMSYNEQFF | TGCAGCGTTGACAGACAGATCATGTCCTACAATGAGCAGTTCTTC | - | TRBJ2-1 | many | TRBV29-1
CASKRDRGVIVSNTIYF | TGTGCCAGCAAACGGGACAGGGGCGTCATCGTCTCAAACACCATATATTTT | TRBD1 | TRBJ1-3 | few | TRBV2
CAISRDISGNTIYF | TGTGCCATCAGCCGGGACATCTCTGGAAACACCATATATTTT | - | TRBJ1-3 | few | TRBV10-3
CASSAPRERNEQFF | TGTGCCAGCAGCGCCCCTAGGGAGCGGAATGAGCAGTTCTTC | - | TRBJ2-1 | - | TRBV9
CASSPRGTGTETQYF | TGTGCCAGCAGTCCCCGCGGGACAGGTACAGAGACCCAGTACTTC | TRBD1 | TRBJ2-5 | few | TRBV28
CASSLTWNEQFF | TGTGCCAGCAGCTTAACGTGGAATGAGCAGTTCTTC | - | TRBJ2-1 | medium-sized | TRBV7-3
CASGLGGGERTDTQYF | TGTGCTAGTGGTTTGGGTGGGGGGGAACGGACAGATACGCAGTATTTT | TRBD2 | TRBJ2-3 | - | TRBV12-5
CASSYDRANEQFF | TGTGCCAGCAGTTACGACAGGGCCAATGAGCAGTTCTTC | TRBD1 | TRBJ2-1 | few | TRBV6-6
CASTSLGGANTGELFF | TGTGCCAGCACGAGTCTGGGGGGGGCGAACACCGGGGAGCTGTTTTTT | TRBD2 | TRBJ2-2 | few | TRBV27
CSVEDTRTSHEQYF | TGCAGCGTTGAAGATACAAGGACTAGTCACGAGCAGTACTTC | TRBD2 | TRBJ2-7 | many | TRBV29-1
CAWSQPGQGNEKLFF | TGTGCCTGGAGTCAGCCGGGACAGGGGAATGAAAAACTGTTTTTT | TRBD1 | TRBJ1-4 | - | TRBV30
CAIGREEVPGELFF | TGTGCCATCGGGCGGGAGGAGGTTCCCGGGGAGCTGTTTTTT | TRBD2 | TRBJ2-2 | few | TRBV10-3
CASSGEVRGQPQHF | TGTGCCAGCAGTGGGGAGGTTAGGGGTCAGCCCCAGCATTTT | - | TRBJ1-5 | many | TRBV6-1
CASSAGLGSEETQYF | TGTGCCAGCAGCGCGGGACTTGGGAGCGAAGAGACCCAGTACTTC | - | TRBJ2-5 | - | TRBV9
CASSPRIMTGGPNTEAFF | TGTGCCAGCTCACCACGAATTATGACAGGGGGCCCGAACACTGAAGCTTTCTTT | TRBD1 | TRBJ1-1 | few | TRBV18